These 25 T cell receptor beta chains originate from one sample sequenced in a study of T cell clones after liver transplantation. Profiling relied on immunoSEQ multiplex PCR, and the TCRdb table lists in-frame clones only, not all of them. This sample has about 75,000 clones, with 80% to 85% found just once. The sequencing here drew on CD4+ T cells from blood, taken less than 50 months after liver transplant. These receptors were obtained from a human patient who received a liver transplant. Some T cells may have come from the graft donor.

The CDR3 DNA follows: TGTGCCAGCAGCTCTGGGGCCAACGTCCTGACTTTC. As protein: CASSSGANVLTF. The chain couples TRBV7-9 to TRBJ2-6; D ambiguous. Trimming pared 4 bases from V and 2 bases from J, leaving 0 bases between. Per germline, CDR1 SEHNR and CDR2 FQNEAQ (reference sequence). This CDR3 has 12 amino acids. Using reference TRBV7-9 and TRBJ2-6 for the parts outside the CDR3, the full variable domain is DTGVSQNPRHKITKRGQNVTFRCDPISEHNRLYWYRQTLGQGPEFLTYFQNEAQLEKSRLLSDRFSAERPKGSFSTLEIQRTEQGDSAMYLCASSSGANVLTFGAGSRLTVL.

The chain uses TRBV19 and TRBJ2-1, with a tentative D call TRBD2 (6 bases). Trimming took off 4 bases at V and 12 bases at J, with 31 bases between the two ends. Germline values: CDR1 LNHDA, CDR2 SQIVND (reference sequence). The length of the CDR3 is 18 residues. The CDR3 DNA is TGTGCCAGTAGTACCTTCTCTAACCGGCGGACTTTTTTGCGGGGGCAGTTCTTC. It codes for CASSTFSNRRTFLRGQFF.

Written as DNA, the CDR3 is TGTGCCAGCACCCCGGGGTGGGGCAGATCCACAGATACGCAGTATTTT. This translates into CASTPGWGRSTDTQYF. The chain links TRBV5-4 to TRBJ2-3; D is perhaps TRBD1 or TRBD2 (5 bases each). Deletions cut 6 bases from V and 2 bases from J, with 19 bases between. Per the germline V gene, CDR1 is SGHNT and CDR2 is YYREEE (reference sequence). The CDR3 consists of 16 residues.

This sequence joins TRBV5-4 and TRBJ1-4; D gene unclear. The CDR3 sequence is 14 residues long. The V gene's germline CDR1 is SGHNT and CDR2 YYREEE (reference sequence). V lost 4 bases to trimming and J lost 6 bases, with 13 bases between them. The CDR3 DNA sequence: TGTGCCAGCAGCCCGGAGGGAAAGTATGAAAAACTGTTTTTT. Protein sequence: CASSPEGKYEKLFF. The entire variable domain, with the rest obtained from reference TRBV5-4 and TRBJ1-4, is as follows: ETGVTQSPTHLIKTRGQQVTLRCSSQSGHNTVSWYQQALGQGPQFIFQYYREEENGRGNFPPRFSGLQFPNYSSELNVNALELDDSALYLCASSPEGKYEKLFFGSGTQLSVL.

This chain connects TRBV6-5 to TRBJ2-7; D may be TRBD2 (5 bases). The CDR3 is 14 residues long. Germline CDR1 MNHEY, CDR2 SVGAGI. Trimming took off 2 bases at V and 5 bases at J, with 13 bases between the two ends. This chain's CDR3 is CASSYQRGGDEQYF. In DNA form, the CDR3 reads TGTGCCAGCAGTTACCAACGGGGTGGGGACGAGCAGTACTTC.

The rearrangement joins TRBV15 to TRBJ1-6, with D possibly being TRBD1 (5 bases). The length of the CDR3 is 15 residues. Germline loops: CDR1 LNHNV, CDR2 YYDKDF (reference sequence). Between the trimmed V and J ends, which lost 0 bases and 6 bases, there was a span of 9 bases. The CDR3, as DNA: TGTGCCACCAGCAGAGACCATGGGGGTAATTCACCCCTCCACTTT. Translated, it gives CATSRDHGGNSPLHF. Together with reference TRBV15 and TRBJ1-6, the CDR3 gives the full variable domain: DAMVIQNPRYQVTQFGKPVTLSCSQTLNHNVMYWYQQKSSQAPKLLFHYYDKDFNNEADTPDNFQSRRPNTSFCFLDIRSPGLGDTAMYLCATSRDHGGNSPLHFGNGTRLTVT.

The rearrangement joins TRBV5-4 to TRBJ2-2; 9 bases line up with TRBD2. The germline gives CDR1 SGHNT, CDR2 YYREEE (reference sequence). The length of the CDR3 is 13 residues. With V trimmed by 3 bases and J by 9 bases, 3 bases remained unmatched. Here the CDR3 DNA reads TGTGCCAGCAGCTATGGGACTAGCCGGGAGCTGTTTTTT. It codes for CASSYGTSRELFF.

The chain has TRBV27 and TRBJ1-4; D may be TRBD1 (5 bases). Germline CDR1 is MNHEY and CDR2 is SMNVEV (reference sequence). The length of the CDR3 is 14 residues. V lost 5 bases and J lost 6, with 13 bases in between. Here the CDR3 reads CASSKRDGYEKLFF. The CDR3 DNA sequence: TGTGCCAGCAGTAAACGGGACGGCTATGAAAAACTGTTTTTT.

The chain has TRBV4-1 and TRBJ1-2, with D perhaps TRBD1 (6 bases). Germline loops: CDR1 MGHRA, CDR2 YSYEKL. The CDR3 contains 16 residues. V was shortened by 0 bases and J by 5 bases, with 16 bases between the two germline ends. The DNA for the CDR3 is TGCGCCAGCAGCCAAGATAGGGCATCAGGGGATTATGGCTACACCTTC. Translated, it gives CASSQDRASGDYGYTF.

This chain joins TRBV20-1 and TRBJ2-5; 8 bases fit TRBD2. This CDR3 region has 11 residues. The germline CDR1 and CDR2 sequences are DFQATT and SNEGSKA (reference sequence). With 8 bases clipped from V and 1 base from J, the junction kept 0 bases outside the gene matches. The CDR3: CSSGGQETQYF. CDR3 nucleotide sequence: TGCAGTAGCGGGGGCCAAGAGACCCAGTACTTC.

This clone has only a few counts. The V and J genes are TRBV25-1 and TRBJ2-7, with D tentatively TRBD1 (6 bases). V shed 8 bases and J shed 2 bases, with 10 bases lying between them. Germline CDR1 reads MGHDK; CDR2 reads SYGVNS. The CDR3 is 12 amino acids. CDR3 amino acids: CASHGQTYEQYF. In DNA, the CDR3 is TGTGCCAGCCATGGACAGACCTACGAGCAGTACTTC.

V and J are TRBV5-4 and TRBJ1-6; D is perhaps TRBD1 (5 bases). The CDR3 is made up of 15 amino acids. The germline V gene has CDR1 SGHNT and CDR2 YYREEE (reference sequence). V was trimmed by 0 bases and J by 3 bases, leaving 7 bases between them. The CDR3 region is CASSLAGYYNSPLHF. The CDR3 coding sequence is TGTGCCAGCAGCTTGGCAGGGTACTATAATTCACCCCTCCACTTT.

This chain uses TRBV9 with TRBJ1-1, with 9 bases lining up with TRBD1. V shed 7 bases, J shed 8 bases, and the junction held 9 bases outside the gene matches. The V gene's germline CDR1 is SGDLS and CDR2 YYNGEE. This CDR3 spans 13 amino acids. The CDR3 is CASSSGQGMEAFF. In nucleotides, the CDR3 is TGTGCCAGCTCCTCCGGACAGGGGATGGAAGCTTTCTTT.

The chain couples TRBV4-1 to TRBJ1-4; D is undetermined. Germline assignment: CDR1 MGHRA and CDR2 YSYEKL. V was pared by 1 base and J by 8 bases, with 17 bases between. The CDR3 sequence is 16 residues long. The CDR3 DNA reads as TGCGCCAGCAGCCAAGTGAATCTGGTCTCTTGGGAAAAACTGTTTTTT. Amino acid sequence: CASSQVNLVSWEKLFF.

The CDR3 DNA sequence: TGCGCCAGCAGCAGAAGCAGCGGGGGTGTAGATACGCAGTATTTT. It specifies CASSRSSGGVDTQYF. The chain combines TRBV4-1 with TRBJ2-3; 8 bases match TRBD2. Germline V lookup: CDR1 MGHRA, CDR2 YSYEKL. The J segment lost 5 bases and the V segment lost 5 bases, leaving 9 bases of the junction unmatched. The CDR3 is 15 amino acids.

This sequence joins TRBV14 and TRBJ1-2, with D hard to call. Trimming cost V 0 bases and J 12 bases, with 20 bases left between them. The CDR3 covers 15 residues. Germline V lookup: CDR1 SGHDN, CDR2 FVKESK. The CDR3, as DNA: TGTGCCAGCAGCCAAGAGAGGTGGAACCCGGGAGCGGACACCTTC. Residues: CASSQERWNPGADTF.

The DNA of the CDR3 is TGTGCCAGCAGCTTGGGGTTAGCGGGACTTTACGAGCAGTACTTC. This encodes CASSLGLAGLYEQYF. The rearrangement joins TRBV5-8 to TRBJ2-7; TRBD2 agrees at 8 bases. CDR1 and CDR2 from the germline V gene are SGHTS and YDEGEE. The CDR3 covers 15 residues. The junction had 6 bases not matched to a gene; V was cut back by 0 bases and J by 4 bases. Full variable domain (outside the CDR3, taken from reference TRBV5-8 and TRBJ2-7): EAGVTQSPTHLIKTRGQQATLRCSPISGHTSVYWYQQALGLGLQFLLWYDEGEERNRGNFPPRFSGRQFPNYSSELNVNALELEDSALYLCASSLGLAGLYEQYFGPGTRLTVT.

The gene calls are TRBV27 and TRBJ2-1, with 7 positions matching TRBD1. With V trimmed by 6 bases and J by 2 bases, 10 bases remained unmatched. The CDR3 sequence is 16 residues long. The germline gives CDR1 MNHEY, CDR2 SMNVEV (reference sequence). The CDR3: CASRSRQGPTYNEQFF. CDR3 sequence (DNA): TGTGCCAGCAGGTCTAGACAGGGCCCCACCTACAATGAGCAGTTCTTC.

This rearrangement joins TRBV27 to TRBJ2-6; D not resolved. CDR3 length: 17 residues. Trimming took 8 bases from V and 0 from J, leaving 17 bases between them. From germline, CDR1 is MNHEY and CDR2 SMNVEV (reference sequence). In DNA, the CDR3 is TGTGCCAGCGCGGCCTTCGGACGGAACTCTGGGGCCAACGTCCTGACTTTC. Its protein is CASAAFGRNSGANVLTF.

The chain combines TRBV2 with TRBJ1-2; TRBD1 aligns across 10 bases. The CDR3 length is 13 residues. Germline assignment: CDR1 SNHLY and CDR2 FYNNEI. V trimming: 7 bases; J trimming: 8 bases; junction bases outside the gene matches: 7. CDR3 bases: TGTGCCAGCACAAGGGACAGGGGTCAAGGCTACACCTTC. Its translation: CASTRDRGQGYTF.

Regarding this clone: A far bigger clonotype differs at one base, so this is likely a read error. The V call is TRBV5-4, the J call TRBJ2-3; tentatively, D is TRBD2 (5 bases). CDR3 size: 12 residues. Germline V gene lookup returns CDR1 SGHNT and CDR2 YYREEE (reference sequence). Trimming cost V 2 bases and J 5 bases, with 6 bases left between them. The CDR3 nucleotides are TGTGCCAGCAGCTTAGGGAGAGATACGCAGTATTTT. It translates to CASSLGRDTQYF.

The V gene is TRBV6-5, the J gene TRBJ2-7; D perhaps matches TRBD2 (6 bases). CDR1 MNHEY and CDR2 SVGAGI come from the germline V gene. The length of the CDR3 is 14 residues. V shed 2 bases and J shed 3 bases, with 11 bases lying between them. The CDR3 protein is CASSYRGSGYEQYF. The CDR3 bases are TGTGCCAGCAGTTACCGGGGGTCCGGCTACGAGCAGTACTTC.

This clone turned up a few times. The chain recombines TRBV2 with TRBJ1-6; no clear D. The V gene's germline CDR1 is SNHLY and CDR2 FYNNEI. The CDR3 length is 11 residues. The ends were cut back, 6 bases at V and 6 bases at J, with 3 bases in the middle. As DNA, the CDR3 is TGTGCCAGCAGCATTAATTCACCCCTCCACTTT. This encodes CASSINSPLHF.

This clone is a singleton in its sample. J is TRBJ2-5 and V is TRBV5-4; TRBD2 agrees at 11 bases. Germline V gene sequence: CDR1 SGHNT, CDR2 YYREEE (reference sequence). The CDR3 totals 16 residues. V shed 2 bases and J 5 bases; nucleotides not matched to a gene: 8. In DNA, the CDR3 is TGTGCCAGCAGCTTAAGTCTAGCGGGGGGCCTGGAGACCCAGTACTTC. This translates into CASSLSLAGGLETQYF.

This clone appeared a single time. The chain joins TRBV9 to TRBJ2-3; 7 positions agree with TRBD2. V was pared by 6 bases and J by 4 bases, with 11 bases of the junction left unmatched. CDR1 and CDR2 (germline): SGDLS, YYNGEE. The CDR3 has 15 residues. The CDR3 DNA is TGTGCCAGCAACACCCGGATGGGGGGGTCAGATACGCAGTATTTT. Encoded protein: CASNTRMGGSDTQYF.